This T cell receptor beta chain emerged from a study of T-cell reconstitution after alpha-beta-depleted transplantation in children. Notes on the study in general: Some patients showed high day-60 TCRbeta diversity, which derived from surviving recipient T cells and thymic progenitors. By one year post-transplant, T-cell counts and diversity largely arose from T cells that were newly produced. About two months after transplant, alpha-beta T cells reportedly came from several hundred expanded graft clones.

Molecular barcoding with unique molecular identifiers was used for the TCRbeta library. From the PCR reads, TCRdb called clonotypes with MiXCR, one entry per CDR3 protein. The sample contains a few hundred thousand distinct CDR3 sequences, 25% to 30% of which appear only once. As to this clonotype: Antigen: not known.

Trimming removed 1 base from V and 5 bases from J, with 3 bases in between. The germline V gene has CDR1 GTSNPN and CDR2 SVGIG (reference sequence). The CDR3 runs to 11 residues. Specimen: PBMCs, collected before TCRalphabeta/CD19-depleted stem cell transplant. This sequence was found in a boy less than two years old with Wiskott-Aldrich syndrome, due to receive a stem cell transplant. The chain links TRBV30 to TRBJ2-1, with D unresolved. CDR3 amino acids: CAWSGNNEQFF. The CDR3 DNA is TGTGCCTGGAGTGGAAACAATGAGCAGTTCTTC.